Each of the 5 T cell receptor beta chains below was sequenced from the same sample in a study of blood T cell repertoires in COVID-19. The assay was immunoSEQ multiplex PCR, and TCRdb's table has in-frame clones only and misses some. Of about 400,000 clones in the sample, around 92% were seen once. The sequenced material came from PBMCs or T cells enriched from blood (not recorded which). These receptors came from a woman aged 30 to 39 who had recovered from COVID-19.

CDR3 bases: TGTGCCAGCAGCCCCGGGACTAGCGAGTACTACAATGAGCAGTTCTTC. Translation: CASSPGTSEYYNEQFF. The chain joins TRBV9 to TRBJ2-1; 10 bases align to TRBD2. CDR1 is SGDLS and CDR2 is YYNGEE in the germline V gene. V shed 4 bases and J 3 bases; nucleotides not matched to a gene: 7. The CDR3 loop spans 16 amino acids.

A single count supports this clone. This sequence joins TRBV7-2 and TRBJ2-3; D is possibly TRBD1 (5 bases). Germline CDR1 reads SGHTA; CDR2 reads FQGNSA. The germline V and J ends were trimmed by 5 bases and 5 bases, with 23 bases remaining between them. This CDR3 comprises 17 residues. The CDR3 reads CASSPRSQGTVLDTQYF. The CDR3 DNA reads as TGTGCCAGCAGCCCCCGGTCCCAGGGTACCGTTTTAGATACGCAGTATTTT.

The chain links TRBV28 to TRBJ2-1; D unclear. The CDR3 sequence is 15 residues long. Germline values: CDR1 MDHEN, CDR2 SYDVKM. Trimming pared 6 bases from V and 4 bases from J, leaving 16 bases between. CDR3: CASSDLRLLYNEQFF. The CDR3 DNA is TGTGCCAGCAGCGACCTCCGGCTACTATACAATGAGCAGTTCTTC. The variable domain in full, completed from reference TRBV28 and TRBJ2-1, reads DVKVTQSSRYLVKRTGEKVFLECVQDMDHENMFWYRQDPGLGLRLIYFSYDVKMKEKGDIPEGYSVSREKKERFSLILESASTNQTSMYLCASSDLRLLYNEQFFGPGTRLTVL.

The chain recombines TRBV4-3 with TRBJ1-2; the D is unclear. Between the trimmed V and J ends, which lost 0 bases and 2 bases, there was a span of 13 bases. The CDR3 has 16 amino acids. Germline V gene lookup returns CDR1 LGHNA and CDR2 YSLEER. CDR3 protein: CASSQDIGNGNYGYTF. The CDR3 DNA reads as TGCGCCAGCAGCCAAGATATCGGAAACGGGAACTATGGCTACACCTTC.

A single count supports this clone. The CDR3 nucleotides are TGCGCCAGCAGACGCAGGGTAGGGGCACCTGGAGCTAATGAAAAACTGTTTTTT. Protein product: CASRRRVGAPGANEKLFF. The chain joins TRBV5-1 to TRBJ1-4, with D possibly matching TRBD1 (5 bases). CDR1 and CDR2 from the germline V gene are SGHRS and YFSETQ. The germline V and J ends were trimmed by 5 bases and 3 bases, with 23 bases remaining between them. The CDR3 totals 18 residues.